This T cell receptor (beta chain) appears in the sequencing data of a study of regulatory T cells in long-lasting Graves disease. As for time point: newly diagnosed GD, antithyroid drugs for less than 3 months. The TCR library was prepared using RNA isolated from PBMCs. The authors drew patients from an endocrinology department in Xi'an, China. Building the TCR beta libraries relied on iRepertoire HTBI primers, and CDR3 regions underwent Arm-PCR. TCRdb reprocessed the multiplex PCR reads with MiXCR, giving one entry per CDR3 protein. The sample gives 680,000 or so distinct CDR3 sequences, around 17% of which show up once; 15% to 20% is in the top ten. This clonotype appeared many times. The CDR3 covers 14 residues. In germline, CDR1 is MDHEN, CDR2 SYDVKM. Trimming took off 7 bases at V and 5 bases at J, with 17 bases between the two ends. These data are also associated with another study on T cells in Graves' hyperthyroidism and ophthalmopathy. That paper states: Uncontrolled infection, other autoimmune disease, pregnancy and lactation each barred patients from inclusion.

The receptor was isolated from a woman in her thirties with Graves disease. The starting material was peripheral blood mononuclear cells (PBMCs), obtained at new diagnosis, from a patient treated with antithyroid drugs. This chain connects TRBV28 to TRBJ2-5; D is tentatively TRBD1 or TRBD2 (6 bases each). The CDR3 DNA is TGTGCCAGCAAACCACCCCAGGGGAGGGAGACCCAGTACTTC. Residues: CASKPPQGRETQYF. Using reference TRBV28 and TRBJ2-5 for the parts outside the CDR3, the full variable domain is DVKVTQSSRYLVKRTGEKVFLECVQDMDHENMFWYRQDPGLGLRLIYFSYDVKMKEKGDIPEGYSVSREKKERFSLILESASTNQTSMYLCASKPPQGRETQYFGPGTRLLVL.